This TCR beta chain was identified during a study of blood T cell repertoires in COVID-19. Method: immunoSEQ multiplex PCR; TCRdb's copy keeps in-frame clones and lacks some. Of over 200,000 clones in the sample, more than 80% were seen once. The CDR3 has 15 amino acids. The V segment lost 5 bases and the J segment 4 bases; nucleotides outside the gene matches: 7. Germline CDR1 reads SEHNR; CDR2 reads FQNEAQ (reference sequence). Recovered status in Cohort 3 required two negative PCRs, clearance, or symptom resolution. This chain uses TRBV7-9 with TRBJ1-4; 7 bases map to TRBD1. This receptor was obtained from a man younger than 40 who had recovered from COVID-19. The sequenced material came from PBMCs or T cells enriched from blood (not recorded which). CDR3 amino acids: CASSPGTANNEKLFF. CDR3 DNA: TGTGCCAGCAGCCCGGGGACAGCCAATAATGAAAAACTGTTTTTT.